The 17 T cell receptor beta chains given below trace back to one sample, sequenced in a study of blood T cell repertoires in COVID-19. Profiling relied on immunoSEQ multiplex PCR, and the TCRdb table lists in-frame clones only, not all of them. The table records 200,000 to 300,000 clones, about 84% of them present only once. Sequencing was done on a sample of peripheral blood. The source of these receptors is a woman aged 80 or over with COVID-19, enrolled during active disease.

The V and J genes are TRBV6-6 and TRBJ2-3; 9 bases are shared with TRBD1. With 7 bases clipped from V and 1 base from J, the junction kept 6 bases outside the gene matches. Germline CDR1 and CDR2: MNHNY and SVGAGI (reference sequence). This CDR3 comprises 15 residues. The CDR3 nucleotides are TGTGCCAGCACCCCCCGGGACAGGGGCACAGATACGCAGTATTTT. This codes for CASTPRDRGTDTQYF.

Remarks on this clone: Compared with germline, one end of the junction differs, possibly owing to a read error. The rearrangement joins TRBV4-2 to TRBJ1-2; TRBD1 is a possible D gene (6 bases). Looked up from germline, CDR1 is LGHNA and CDR2 is YNFKEQ. The CDR3 is 16 residues long. CDR3 in DNA: TGTGCCAGCAGCCCAGAGGGGGGGGCGCTTATCTATGGCCACACCTTC. It yields the protein CASSPEGGALIYGHTF.

The CDR3, as DNA: TGTGCCAGCAGTTACCCCGAGCAGGGGGAGCGAGCTTTCTTT. It yields the protein CASSYPEQGERAFF. The gene calls are TRBV6-6 and TRBJ1-1; 7 bases map to TRBD1. Germline CDR1 is MNHNY and CDR2 is SVGAGI (reference sequence). J gave up 10 bases and V 2 bases, and 10 bases lay outside the gene matches. The CDR3 contains 14 residues.

V and J are TRBV18 and TRBJ1-5; D is unclear. The CDR3 runs to 18 residues. Germline loops: CDR1 KGHSH, CDR2 LQKENI. V lost 3 bases and J lost 0, with 18 bases in between. DNA of the CDR3: TGTGCCAGCTCACCCGCTGGTGGAACGGGTCATAGCAATCAGCCCCAGCATTTT. Translation: CASSPAGGTGHSNQPQHF.

Concerning this clone: The same CDR3 also results from other DNA sequences found in this sample. The genes are TRBV3-1 (or the pseudogene TRBV3-2) and TRBJ1-5; possible D gene TRBD1, 6 bases. This CDR3 spans 12 amino acids. The V and J ends lost 2 bases and 7 bases respectively, with 6 bases between them. The germline CDR1 and CDR2 sequences are LGHDT and YNNKEL (reference sequence). CDR3 bases: TGTGCCAGCAGCCAAACAGGGCAGCCCCAGCATTTT. It specifies CASSQTGQPQHF.

The CDR3 DNA reads as TGTGCCAGCAGCTTAGGGACAGCCTTGAACACTGAAGCTTTCTTT. It specifies CASSLGTALNTEAFF. The V gene is TRBV28, the J gene TRBJ1-1; 7 bases align to TRBD1. Germline V CDR1 and CDR2: MDHEN, SYDVKM. With V trimmed by 6 bases and J by 0 bases, 7 bases remained unmatched. The CDR3 has 15 residues.

The chain carries TRBV6-5 and TRBJ2-7; a weak D match, TRBD1 (5 bases). Trimming stripped 10 bases from V and 2 bases from J, with 15 bases between. Germline V CDR1 and CDR2: MNHEY, SVGAGI. The CDR3 is 13 residues long. The CDR3 sequence is CATAGMGTYEQYV. The CDR3 DNA is TGTGCCACTGCAGGGATGGGTACCTACGAGCAGTACGTC.

The V call is TRBV5-1, the J call TRBJ2-5, with unresolved D. Germline CDR1 and CDR2: SGHRS and YFSETQ. With 0 bases removed from V and 3 bases from J, the gap between germline ends came to 6 bases. There are 13 residues in the CDR3. The CDR3 is CASSLVPKETQYF. The DNA for the CDR3 is TGCGCCAGCAGCTTGGTACCTAAAGAGACCCAGTACTTC. The whole variable domain, filled in from reference TRBV5-1 and TRBJ2-5, reads KAGVTQTPRYLIKTRGQQVTLSCSPISGHRSVSWYQQTPGQGLQFLFEYFSETQRNKGNFPGRFSGRQFSNSRSEMNVSTLELGDSALYLCASSLVPKETQYFGPGTRLLVL.

In its sample, this clone was seen once. CDR3 bases: TGTGCCAGCAGTTACGCAGAAAGCAATCAGCCCCAGCATTTT. It specifies CASSYAESNQPQHF. V and J are TRBV6-5 and TRBJ1-5; D gene unclear. Trimming took 2 bases from V and 1 from J, leaving 6 bases between them. The CDR3 covers 14 residues. The germline V gene has CDR1 MNHEY and CDR2 SVGAGI.

J is TRBJ2-5 and V is TRBV7-9; 9 bases map to TRBD2. Germline V CDR1 and CDR2: SEHNR, FQNEAQ (reference sequence). V gave up 11 bases and J gave up 4 bases; unmatched junction bases: 11. The CDR3 totals 14 residues. The CDR3 protein is CAVRGVAGAETQYF. CDR3 in DNA: TGTGCCGTTCGAGGGGTAGCGGGGGCAGAGACCCAGTACTTC.

The chain employs TRBV6-5 and TRBJ1-1, with D perhaps TRBD1 (6 bases). The germline V gene has CDR1 MNHEY and CDR2 SVGAGI. V lost 2 bases and J 11 bases, leaving 9 bases between the germline ends. CDR3 length equals 11 residues. The CDR3 is CASSYRGSAFF. CDR3 DNA: TGTGCCAGCAGTTACAGGGGGAGCGCTTTCTTT.

The gene calls are TRBV28 and TRBJ2-3; D call uncertain. Germline V lookup: CDR1 MDHEN, CDR2 SYDVKM. V was pared by 6 bases and J by 8 bases, with 15 bases between. This CDR3 region has 13 residues. CDR3 sequence (DNA): TGTGCCAGCAGGGGTACTACCCGGTTTACGCAGTATTTT. It is translated as CASRGTTRFTQYF.

The CDR3 loop is CASSFSYTGDYGYTF. The CDR3, as DNA: TGTGCCAGCAGCTTCTCATACACCGGGGACTATGGCTACACCTTC. The chain employs TRBV5-6 and TRBJ1-2; D unclear. The CDR3 runs 15 residues. CDR1 and CDR2 from the germline V gene are SGHDT and YYEEEE. Trimming took off 2 bases at V and 3 bases at J, with 14 bases between the two ends.

This clone was found a few times. The chain recombines TRBV5-6 with TRBJ1-6; D perhaps matches TRBD1 (5 bases). The length of the CDR3 is 12 residues. The germline V and J ends were trimmed by 2 bases and 14 bases, with 11 bases remaining between them. Germline lookup yields CDR1 SGHDT and CDR2 YYEEEE. The CDR3 sequence is CASSFYRSALHF. The CDR3 region has the DNA TGTGCCAGCAGCTTCTACAGGAGTGCCCTCCACTTT.

The V and J genes are TRBV19 and TRBJ1-2, with 9 bases aligning to TRBD1. After removal of 3 bases from V and 6 bases from J, the junction contained 20 bases not matched to a gene. The CDR3 is 19 residues long. In germline, CDR1 is LNHDA, CDR2 SQIVND (reference sequence). In DNA form, the CDR3 reads TGTGCCAGTAGTATGGGTAAAAGGGTAATTTATGGACAGGGGAATGGCTACACCTTC. Encoded protein: CASSMGKRVIYGQGNGYTF.

This chain connects TRBV7-2 to TRBJ1-2, with 11 bases lining up with TRBD1. The V gene end was trimmed by 0 bases and the J gene end by 7 bases; junction bases not matched to a gene: 4. This CDR3 is 15 amino acids long. CDR1 and CDR2 from the germline V gene are SGHTA and FQGNSA. CDR3 nucleotides: TGTGCCAGCAGCTTAGCGTTTGGGACAGGGGGTGGCTACACCTTC. Translated: CASSLAFGTGGGYTF. Looking up the rest from reference TRBV7-2 and TRBJ1-2 gives the full variable domain: GAGVSQSPSNKVTEKGKDVELRCDPISGHTALYWYRQSLGQGLEFLIYFQGNSAPDKSGLPSDRFSAERTGGSVSTLTIQRTQQEDSAVYLCASSLAFGTGGGYTFGSGTRLTVV.

This clone showed up just a few times. The chain joins TRBV29-1 to TRBJ1-1; 9 bases agree with TRBD1. Per the germline V gene, CDR1 is SQVTM and CDR2 is ANQGSEA. The ends lost 5 bases at V and 5 bases at J; junction bases unmatched: 6. The CDR3 is made up of 13 amino acids. CDR3 nucleotide sequence: TGCAGCGTTAGGGGGACAGGGCAGACTGAAGCTTTCTTT. Translated, it gives CSVRGTGQTEAFF.